The present TCR beta chain was sequenced within a study of CD8 T cells in Susac syndrome. Overall study results and limits: As the study acknowledged, the number of individuals in its TCR sequencing and HLA analysis was relatively small. The study found that Susac CD8+ clonal expansion peaked in TEMRA cells and active patients.

The V gene's germline CDR1 is MNHEY and CDR2 SVGAGI. V was cut by 4 bases and J by 8 bases, with 18 bases left in between. The CDR3 is 15 amino acids. The sample holds a few counts of this clonotype. What it binds is not known. A quantity of about 0.5 to 1 ug RNA underwent reverse transcription using random hexamers. The TCR beta CDR3 was amplified by immunoSEQ multiplex PCR across 54 Vbeta, 13 Jbeta. MiXCR was run by TCRdb on the immunoSEQ multiplex PCR reads, yielding one entry per CDR3 protein. The data hold about 81,000 distinct CDR3 sequences, with approximately 95% observed a single time. The sequence was collected from a human donor with Susac syndrome. The source material was CD8+ T cells from PBMCs. The chain is built from TRBV6-5 and TRBJ2-4; D tentatively reads TRBD1 or TRBD2 (5 bases each). The CDR3 loop is CASSSGTLLGDIQYF. The DNA for the CDR3 is TGTGCCAGCAGTTCAGGGACCTTACTGGGGGACATTCAGTACTTC.